This T cell receptor (beta chain) was sequenced for a study of cytomegalovirus exposure and HLA in healthy donors. Points from the study as a whole: V- and J-gene trimming in TCR beta was tied to a missense DCLRE1C variant by an analysis performed later.

There are a few counts of this clone. Its antigen is as yet unknown. Amplification used 60 Vbeta primers and 13 Jbeta primers. TCRdb's table, derived via immunoSEQ multiplex PCR, lists solely in-frame clones and lacks some. The repertoire holds about 190,000 clones, about four fifths seen once, with 4.5% to 7.5% in the top ten. Sequencing was performed on PBMCs. The clonotype originates from a young woman in good health and CMV-seropositive.

CDR3 sequence (DNA): TGTGCCAGCAGCCCCGACAGTGACCGCCTTCCCCTCCACTTT. Its protein is CASSPDSDRLPLHF. The chain carries TRBV5-5 and TRBJ1-6, with D possibly being TRBD1 (5 bases). V dropped 4 bases and J dropped 13 bases, with 18 bases sitting between them. Germline V gives CDR1 SGHKS, CDR2 YYEKEE (reference sequence). This CDR3 is built from 14 residues.